These 9 T cell receptor beta chains came from one sample sequenced in a study of T cells after posttransplantation cyclophosphamide. Some clones are missing from TCRdb's copy, which holds only in-frame ones; the method was immunoSEQ multiplex PCR. The sample contains under 50,000 clones, none of them singletons. Sequencing was done on a sample of PBMCs. The receptors were sampled from a woman aged 50 to 60 in good health and a related stem cell transplant donor.

This clone was recorded many times. The chain couples TRBV7-3 to TRBJ1-6; TRBD1 matches 8 bases. The CDR3 has 15 amino acids. V trimming: 2 bases; J trimming: 6 bases; junction bases outside the gene matches: 3. Germline V gene data show CDR1 as SGHTA and CDR2 as FQGTGA. The DNA of the CDR3 is TGTGCCAGCAGCTTATCAGGGGGCAGTAATTCACCCCTCCACTTT. This gives the protein CASSLSGGSNSPLHF.

This clone was observed at least ten times. The chain is built from TRBV6-6 and TRBJ1-1; 9 bases match TRBD1. The germline gives CDR1 MNHNY, CDR2 SVGAGI (reference sequence). The CDR3 is 14 amino acids. The V segment lost 10 bases and the J segment 0 bases; nucleotides outside the gene matches: 6. DNA of the CDR3: TGTGCCACAACTAGGGACAGGGTGAACACTGAAGCTTTCTTT. Protein: CATTRDRVNTEAFF.

This clone was seen at least ten times. The chain combines TRBV6-5 with TRBJ1-2; a weak D match, TRBD1 (5 bases). V gave up 6 bases and J gave up 0 bases, with 11 bases separating them. The length of the CDR3 is 14 residues. CDR1 MNHEY and CDR2 SVGAGI come from the germline V gene. The CDR3 loop reads CASSRQSPNYGYTF. CDR3 DNA sequence: TGTGCCAGCAGCCGACAGAGCCCTAACTATGGCTACACCTTC.

This clone showed up many times. V is TRBV7-2 and J is TRBJ2-7; 8 nucleotides line up with TRBD1. CDR3 length: 15 amino acids. CDR1 and CDR2 from the germline V gene are SGHTA and FQGNSA. Trimming cost V 8 bases and J 3 bases; bases outside gene matches: 12. The CDR3 sequence: CASGGLGTGNYEQYF. In DNA, the CDR3 is TGTGCCAGCGGGGGGTTAGGGACAGGCAACTACGAGCAGTACTTC.

In this sample, this clone turned up many times. The chain is built from TRBV5-1 and TRBJ2-7; tentatively, D is TRBD2 (6 bases). CDR1 and CDR2 from the germline V gene are SGHRS and YFSETQ. The CDR3 runs 15 residues. Trimming removed 3 bases at V and 3 bases at J, with 16 bases between. DNA of the CDR3: TGCGCCAGCAGCTCGAACGGGGGAGCGGTCTACGAGCAGTACTTC. It translates to CASSSNGGAVYEQYF.

This clone was counted ten times or more. This rearrangement joins TRBV10-1 to TRBJ1-2; TRBD1 is a possible D gene (6 bases). Germline loops: CDR1 WNHNN, CDR2 SYGVQD (reference sequence). This CDR3 contains 13 residues. V lost 7 bases and J lost 5, with 14 bases in between. DNA of the CDR3: TGCGCCAGCACTATGGACAGCGAGTATGGCTACACCTTC. Amino acids: CASTMDSEYGYTF.

This clone was detected many times. This chain connects TRBV4-1 to TRBJ2-1, with TRBD2 identical over 11 bases. CDR3 length: 16 amino acids. Trimming cost V 0 bases and J 12 bases; bases outside gene matches: 10. The germline V gene encodes CDR1 MGHRA and CDR2 YSYEKL. The CDR3 loop is CASSQDNSGGAGVQFF. DNA for the CDR3: TGCGCCAGCAGCCAAGACAATAGCGGGGGGGCTGGTGTGCAGTTCTTC.

This clone was detected ten times or more. The gene calls are TRBV4-3 and TRBJ2-5, with 10 bases fitting TRBD2. The J segment lost 5 bases and the V segment lost 4 bases, leaving 19 bases of the junction unmatched. The germline gives CDR1 LGHNA, CDR2 YSLEER. The CDR3 runs to 19 residues. The CDR3 reads CASSPPSSGGAPLSETQYF. The CDR3 nucleotides read TGCGCCAGCAGCCCCCCTTCTAGCGGGGGCGCTCCATTATCTGAGACCCAGTACTTC.

This clone was recorded at least ten times. The chain couples TRBV28 to TRBJ1-2, with unresolved D. V lost 6 bases and J lost 6, with 14 bases in between. The CDR3 contains 13 residues. Germline V lookup: CDR1 MDHEN, CDR2 SYDVKM. The CDR3 nucleotides are TGTGCCAGCAGGGGCCCCCATTTTGATGGCTACACCTTC. Protein: CASRGPHFDGYTF.